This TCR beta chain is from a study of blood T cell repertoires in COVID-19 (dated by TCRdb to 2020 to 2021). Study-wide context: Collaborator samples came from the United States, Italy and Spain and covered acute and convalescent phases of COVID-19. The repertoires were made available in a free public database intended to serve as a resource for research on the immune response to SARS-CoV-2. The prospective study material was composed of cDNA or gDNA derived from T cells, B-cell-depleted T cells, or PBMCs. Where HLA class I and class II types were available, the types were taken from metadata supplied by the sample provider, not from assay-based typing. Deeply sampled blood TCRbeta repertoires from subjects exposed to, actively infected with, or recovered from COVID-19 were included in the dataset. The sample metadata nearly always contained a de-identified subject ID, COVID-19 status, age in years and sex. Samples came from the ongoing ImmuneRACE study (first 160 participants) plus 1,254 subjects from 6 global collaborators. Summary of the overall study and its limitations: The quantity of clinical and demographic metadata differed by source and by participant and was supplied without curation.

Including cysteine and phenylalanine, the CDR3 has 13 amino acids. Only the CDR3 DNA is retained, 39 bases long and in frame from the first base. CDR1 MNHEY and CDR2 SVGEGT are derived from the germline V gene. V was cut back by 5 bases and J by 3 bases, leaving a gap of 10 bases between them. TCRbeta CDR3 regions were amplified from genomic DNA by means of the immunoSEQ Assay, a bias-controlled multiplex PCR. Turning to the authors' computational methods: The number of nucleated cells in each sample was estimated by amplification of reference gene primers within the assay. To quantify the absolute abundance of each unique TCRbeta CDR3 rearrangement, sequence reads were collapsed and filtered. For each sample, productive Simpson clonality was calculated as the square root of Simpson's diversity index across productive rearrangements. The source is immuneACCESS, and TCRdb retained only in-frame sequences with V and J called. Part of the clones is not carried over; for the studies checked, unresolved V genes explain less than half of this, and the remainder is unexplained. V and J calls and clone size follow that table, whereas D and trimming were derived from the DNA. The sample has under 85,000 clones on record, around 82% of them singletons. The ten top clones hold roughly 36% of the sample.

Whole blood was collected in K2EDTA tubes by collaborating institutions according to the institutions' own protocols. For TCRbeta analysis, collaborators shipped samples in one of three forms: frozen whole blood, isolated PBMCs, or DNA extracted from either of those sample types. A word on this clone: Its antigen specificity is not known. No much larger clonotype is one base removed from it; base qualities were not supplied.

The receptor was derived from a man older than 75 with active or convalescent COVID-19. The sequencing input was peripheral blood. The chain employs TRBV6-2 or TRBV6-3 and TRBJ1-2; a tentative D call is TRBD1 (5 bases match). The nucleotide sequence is TGTGCCAGCAGTCCCCAGGGTTACTATGGCTACACCTTC. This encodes CASSPQGYYGYTF.